The 8 T cell receptor beta chains in this list originate from one sample, sequenced in a study of regulatory T cells. Primers: 52 TRBV forward and 13 TRBJ reverse. The protocol was immunoSEQ multiplex PCR, while the TCRdb copy is restricted to in-frame clones and leaves out a portion. This sample has 15,000 to 20,000 clones, with more than 85% found just once. What was sequenced was CD8+ T cells sorted from blood. The origin of the receptors is a person aged 18 to 35 with CD3G deficiency.

The CDR3 nucleotides read TGTGCCAGCAGCTTAGGGGGCCACCGGACAGATACGCAGTATTTT. This translates into CASSLGGHRTDTQYF. This chain connects TRBV7-9 to TRBJ2-3; a weak D match, TRBD1 (5 bases). CDR3 size: 15 residues. V gave up 1 base and J gave up 3 bases, with 11 bases separating them. The germline V gene has CDR1 SEHNR and CDR2 FQNEAQ (reference sequence). The variable domain in full, with the rest retrieved from reference TRBV7-9 and TRBJ2-3, is DTGVSQNPRHKITKRGQNVTFRCDPISEHNRLYWYRQTLGQGPEFLTYFQNEAQLEKSRLLSDRFSAERPKGSFSTLEIQRTEQGDSAMYLCASSLGGHRTDTQYFGPGTRLTVL.

This chain joins TRBV28 and TRBJ2-7; D assignment may be TRBD1 or TRBD2 (7 bases each). Germline V CDR1 and CDR2: MDHEN, SYDVKM. The CDR3 has 13 amino acids. The V and J ends lost 2 bases and 6 bases respectively, with 11 bases between them. Written as DNA, the CDR3 is TGTGCCAGCAGTTTAGCAGGGGGGGGCGAGCAGTACGTC. This encodes CASSLAGGGEQYV.

The V gene is TRBV5-1, the J gene TRBJ2-7; D tentatively fits TRBD1 or TRBD2 (6 bases each). The germline V gene has CDR1 SGHRS and CDR2 YFSETQ. This CDR3 contains 15 residues. V dropped 0 bases and J dropped 4 bases, with 14 bases sitting between them. The CDR3 region is CASSLGGTPNYEQYF. CDR3 sequence (DNA): TGCGCCAGCAGCTTGGGCGGGACACCTAATTACGAGCAGTACTTC.

The chain has TRBV6-1 and TRBJ2-7; perhaps D is TRBD1 or TRBD2 (5 bases each). The CDR3 length is 13 residues. CDR1 and CDR2 (germline): MNHNS, SASEGT. V dropped 3 bases and J dropped 6 bases, with 12 bases sitting between them. CDR3 DNA: TGTGCCAGCAGTGACTGGGGCAGCGGCGAGCAGTACTTC. Translation gives CASSDWGSGEQYF.

V usage is TRBV11-2 and J usage is TRBJ2-7, with D possibly called TRBD1 or TRBD2 (5 bases each). V gave up 5 bases and J gave up 3 bases, with 11 bases separating them. CDR3 length equals 13 residues. Germline-derived CDR1 and CDR2 are SGHAT and FQNNGV. The CDR3 bases are TGTGCCAGCAGCCACGGGACGGACTACGAGCAGTACTTC. This encodes CASSHGTDYEQYF.

The chain couples TRBV19 to TRBJ1-5; D call uncertain. This CDR3 spans 13 amino acids. Germline assignment: CDR1 LNHDA and CDR2 SQIVND (reference sequence). Trimming took 5 bases from V and 5 from J, leaving 10 bases between them. CDR3 in DNA: TGTGCCAGTAGTTGGACTGCCTATCAGCCCCAGCATTTT. It specifies CASSWTAYQPQHF.

The J gene is TRBJ2-1, the V gene TRBV4-1, with TRBD2 matching over 7 bases. V was pared by 0 bases and J by 7 bases, with 9 bases of the junction left unmatched. The CDR3 is 16 amino acids. CDR1 and CDR2 (germline): MGHRA, YSYEKL. The CDR3 reads CASSQDGGGMGNEQFF. CDR3 bases: TGCGCCAGCAGCCAAGATGGGGGGGGAATGGGAAATGAGCAGTTCTTC.

J is TRBJ2-5 and V is TRBV4-2; 12 bases line up with TRBD1. Germline lookup yields CDR1 LGHNA and CDR2 YNFKEQ. The CDR3 consists of 16 residues. Trimming took 4 bases from V and 6 from J; bases not matched to a gene: 9. CDR3 in DNA: TGTGCCAGCAGCCCCGAATCGGGACAGGGGGCTCAGACCCAGTACTTC. It translates to CASSPESGQGAQTQYF.